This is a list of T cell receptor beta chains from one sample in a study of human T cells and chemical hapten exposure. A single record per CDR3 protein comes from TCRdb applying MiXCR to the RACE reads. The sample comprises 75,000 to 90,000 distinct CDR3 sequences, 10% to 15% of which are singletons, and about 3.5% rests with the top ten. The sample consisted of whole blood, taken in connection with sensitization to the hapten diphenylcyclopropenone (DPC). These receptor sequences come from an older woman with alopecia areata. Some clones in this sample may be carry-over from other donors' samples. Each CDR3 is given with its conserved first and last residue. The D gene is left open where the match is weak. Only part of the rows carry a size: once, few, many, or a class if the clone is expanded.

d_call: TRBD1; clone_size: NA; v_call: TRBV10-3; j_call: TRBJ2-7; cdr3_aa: CASRGQGARDEQYF; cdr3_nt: TGTGCCAGCCGAGGACAGGGGGCGAGGGATGAGCAGTACTTC
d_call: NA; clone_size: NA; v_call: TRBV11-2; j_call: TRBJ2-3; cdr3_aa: CASSTTSGIAQGF; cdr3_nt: TGTGCCAGCAGCACCACTTCGGGTATCGCCCAGGGTTTT
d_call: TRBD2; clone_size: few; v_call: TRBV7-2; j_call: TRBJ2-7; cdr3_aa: CASSPRLAGYYEQYF; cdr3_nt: TGTGCCAGCAGCCCCCGACTAGCGGGGTACTACGAGCAGTACTTC
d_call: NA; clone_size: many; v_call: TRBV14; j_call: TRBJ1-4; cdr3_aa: CASSQVGAWEKLFF; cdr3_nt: TGTGCCAGCAGCCAAGTTGGGGCGTGGGAAAAACTGTTTTTT
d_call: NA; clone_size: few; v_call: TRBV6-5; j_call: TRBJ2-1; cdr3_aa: CASSYDYGDEQFF; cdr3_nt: TGTGCCAGCAGTTACGATTACGGTGATGAGCAGTTCTTC
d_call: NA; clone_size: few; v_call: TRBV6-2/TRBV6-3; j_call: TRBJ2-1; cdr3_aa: CASSQDYNNEQFF; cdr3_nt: TGTGCCAGCAGTCAGGACTACAACAATGAGCAGTTCTTC
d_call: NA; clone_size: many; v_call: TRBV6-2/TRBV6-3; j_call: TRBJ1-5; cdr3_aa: CASLGDTGIRSNQPQHF; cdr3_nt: TGTGCCAGCTTGGGGGATACAGGGATCCGGAGCAATCAGCCCCAGCATTTT
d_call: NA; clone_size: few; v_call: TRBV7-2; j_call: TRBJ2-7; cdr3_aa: CASSLARPSYEQYF; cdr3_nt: TGTGCCAGCAGCTTAGCGAGGCCCTCCTACGAGCAGTACTTC
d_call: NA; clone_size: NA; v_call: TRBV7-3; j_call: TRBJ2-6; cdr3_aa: CASSLQGDGSGANVLTF; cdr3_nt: TGTGCCAGCAGCCTACAGGGCGATGGCTCTGGGGCCAACGTCCTGACTTTC
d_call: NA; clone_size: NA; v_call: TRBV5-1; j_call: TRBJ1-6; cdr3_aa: CASSSQYSYNSPLHF; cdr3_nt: TGCGCCAGCAGCTCACAGTACTCCTATAATTCACCCCTCCACTTT
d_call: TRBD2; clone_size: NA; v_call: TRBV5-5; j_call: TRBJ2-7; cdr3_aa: CASSSAGRGLSYEQYF; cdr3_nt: TGTGCCAGCAGCTCCGCCGGGAGGGGCCTCTCCTACGAGCAGTACTTC
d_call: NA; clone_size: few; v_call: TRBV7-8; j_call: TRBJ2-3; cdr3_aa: CASSRDGVLAGDTQYF; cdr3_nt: TGTGCCAGCAGCAGAGATGGAGTCCTCGCCGGAGATACGCAGTATTTT
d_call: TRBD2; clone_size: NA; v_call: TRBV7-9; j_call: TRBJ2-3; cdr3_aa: CASSWASGGPPDTQYF; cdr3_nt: TGTGCCAGCAGCTGGGCTAGCGGGGGTCCGCCAGATACGCAGTATTTT
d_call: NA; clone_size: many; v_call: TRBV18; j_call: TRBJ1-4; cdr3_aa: CASSPFEEFNEKLFF; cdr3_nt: TGTGCCAGCTCTCCGTTTGAGGAGTTTAATGAAAAACTGTTTTTT
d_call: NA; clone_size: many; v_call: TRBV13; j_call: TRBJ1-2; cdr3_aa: CASSGTGLYGYTF; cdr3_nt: TGTGCCAGCAGCGGAACGGGCCTCTATGGCTACACCTTC
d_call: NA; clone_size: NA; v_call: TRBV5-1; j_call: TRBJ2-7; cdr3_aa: CASSLLISSYEQYF; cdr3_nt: TGCGCCAGCAGCTTACTGATTAGCTCCTACGAGCAGTACTTC
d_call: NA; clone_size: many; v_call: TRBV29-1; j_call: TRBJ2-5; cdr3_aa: CSADRPTEIQETQYF; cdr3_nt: TGCAGCGCTGACCGTCCGACAGAAATCCAAGAGACCCAGTACTTC
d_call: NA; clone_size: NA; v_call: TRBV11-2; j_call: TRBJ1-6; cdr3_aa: CASSLDLRNSPLHF; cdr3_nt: TGTGCCAGCAGCTTAGATCTCCGGAATTCACCCCTCCACTTT
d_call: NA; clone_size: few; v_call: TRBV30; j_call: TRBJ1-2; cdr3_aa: CAWSRGANGYTF; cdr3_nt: TGTGCCTGGAGTAGGGGGGCGAATGGCTACACCTTC
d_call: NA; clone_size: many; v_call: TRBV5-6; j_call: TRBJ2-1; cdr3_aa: CASSHISAGGGEQFF; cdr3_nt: TGTGCCAGCAGCCATATCTCGGCTGGAGGGGGGGAGCAGTTCTTC
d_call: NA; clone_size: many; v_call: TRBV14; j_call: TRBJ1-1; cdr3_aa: CASSRTQNTEAFF; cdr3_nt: TGTGCCAGCAGCCGCACACAAAACACTGAAGCTTTCTTT
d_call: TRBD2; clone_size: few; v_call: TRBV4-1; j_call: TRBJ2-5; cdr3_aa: CASSQDRSAGRTYF; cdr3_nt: TGCGCCAGCAGCCAAGATAGGTCAGCGGGACGGACATACTTC
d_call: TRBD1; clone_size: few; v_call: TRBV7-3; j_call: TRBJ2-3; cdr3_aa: CASSPRTGEDTDTQYF; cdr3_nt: TGTGCCAGCAGCCCACGGACAGGGGAGGACACAGATACGCAGTATTTT
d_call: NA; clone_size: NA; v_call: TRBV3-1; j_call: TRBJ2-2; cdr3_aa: CASSQDRGLSNTGELFF; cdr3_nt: TGTGCCAGCAGCCAAGATCGGGGCCTTTCGAACACCGGGGAGCTGTTTTTT
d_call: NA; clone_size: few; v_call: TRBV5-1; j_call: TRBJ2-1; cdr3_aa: CASKGLASSYNEQFF; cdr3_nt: TGCGCCAGCAAGGGATTGGCGAGCTCCTACAATGAGCAGTTCTTC
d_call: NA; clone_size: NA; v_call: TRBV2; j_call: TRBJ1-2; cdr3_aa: CASSAYSYGYTF; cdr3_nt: TGTGCCAGCAGTGCCTACAGCTATGGCTACACCTTC
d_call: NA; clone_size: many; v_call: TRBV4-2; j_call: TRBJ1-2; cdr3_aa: CASSQDRHGYTF; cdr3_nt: TGTGCCAGCAGCCAAGATCGCCATGGCTACACCTTC
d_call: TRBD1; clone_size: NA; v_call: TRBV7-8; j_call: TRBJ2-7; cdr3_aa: CASSWRPGTESSYEQYF; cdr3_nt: TGTGCCAGCAGCTGGAGACCCGGGACAGAGAGCTCCTACGAGCAGTACTTC
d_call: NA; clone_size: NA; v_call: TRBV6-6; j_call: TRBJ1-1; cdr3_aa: CASRLRGTEAFF; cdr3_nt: TGTGCCAGCAGGCTAAGGGGCACTGAAGCTTTCTTT
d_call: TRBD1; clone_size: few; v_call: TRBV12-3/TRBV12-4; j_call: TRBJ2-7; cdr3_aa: CASSPRTGGSGEQYF; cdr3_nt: TGTGCCAGCAGCCCTAGGACAGGGGGCTCGGGCGAGCAGTACTTC
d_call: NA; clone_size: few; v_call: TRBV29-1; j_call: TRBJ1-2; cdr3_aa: CSVVQEEAYGYTF; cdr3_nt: TGCAGCGTCGTTCAGGAGGAGGCCTATGGCTACACCTTC
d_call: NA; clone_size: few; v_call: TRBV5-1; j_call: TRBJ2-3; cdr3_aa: CASSFRTPGDTQYF; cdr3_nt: TGCGCCAGCAGCTTTAGGACCCCAGGGGATACGCAGTATTTT
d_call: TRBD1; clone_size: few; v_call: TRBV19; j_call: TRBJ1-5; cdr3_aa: CASIQRQGIGQPQHF; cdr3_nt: TGTGCCAGTATTCAACGACAGGGGATAGGCCAGCCCCAGCATTTT
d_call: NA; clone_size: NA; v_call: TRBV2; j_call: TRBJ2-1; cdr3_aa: CASSLGLPGSDEQFF; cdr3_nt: TGTGCCAGCAGCCTCGGACTACCAGGATCCGATGAGCAGTTCTTC
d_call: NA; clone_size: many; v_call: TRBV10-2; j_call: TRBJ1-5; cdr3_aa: CASSESGGGQPQHF; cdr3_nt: TGCGCCAGCAGTGAGTCAGGGGGAGGTCAGCCCCAGCATTTT
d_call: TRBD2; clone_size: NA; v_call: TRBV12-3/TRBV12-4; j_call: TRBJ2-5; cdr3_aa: CASSLFPLLGGAGETQYF; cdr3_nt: TGTGCCAGCAGTTTATTCCCGTTACTCGGGGGGGCGGGAGAGACCCAGTACTTC
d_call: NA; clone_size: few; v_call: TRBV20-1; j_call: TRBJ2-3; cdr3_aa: CSAGQKSSTDTQYF; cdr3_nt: TGCAGTGCTGGACAGAAATCTAGCACAGATACGCAGTATTTT
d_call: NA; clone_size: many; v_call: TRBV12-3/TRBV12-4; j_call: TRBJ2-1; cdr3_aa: CASSLDTYNEQFF; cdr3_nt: TGTGCCAGCAGTCTGGACACCTACAATGAGCAGTTCTTC
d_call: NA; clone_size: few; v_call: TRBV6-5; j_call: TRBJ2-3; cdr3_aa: CASSYLSQDTQYF; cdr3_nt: TGTGCCAGCAGTTACCTAAGCCAAGATACGCAGTATTTT
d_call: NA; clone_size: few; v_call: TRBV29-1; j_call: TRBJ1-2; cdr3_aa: CSVEDNRLPNYGYTF; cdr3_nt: TGCAGCGTTGAGGACAACCGACTACCTAACTATGGCTACACCTTC
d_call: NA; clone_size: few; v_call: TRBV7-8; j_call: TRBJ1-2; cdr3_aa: CASNKDRQKNYGYTF; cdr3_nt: TGTGCCAGCAACAAAGACAGGCAAAAGAACTATGGCTACACCTTC
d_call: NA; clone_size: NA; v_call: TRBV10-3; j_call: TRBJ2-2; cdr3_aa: CAIRSQGNTGELFF; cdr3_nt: TGTGCCATCAGGTCCCAGGGGAACACCGGGGAGCTGTTTTTT
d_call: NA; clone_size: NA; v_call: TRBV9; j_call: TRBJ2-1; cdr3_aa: CASSVAWTDHEQFF; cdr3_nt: TGTGCCAGCAGCGTAGCGTGGACGGACCATGAGCAGTTCTTC
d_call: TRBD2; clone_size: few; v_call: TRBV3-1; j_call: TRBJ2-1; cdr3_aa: CASSQDLASGGRGEQFF; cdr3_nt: TGTGCCAGCAGCCAAGATCTGGCTAGCGGGGGGAGGGGTGAGCAGTTCTTC
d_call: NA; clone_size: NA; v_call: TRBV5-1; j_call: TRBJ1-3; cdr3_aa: CASRRQNSGNTIYF; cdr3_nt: TGCGCCAGCAGAAGACAGAACTCTGGAAACACCATATATTTT